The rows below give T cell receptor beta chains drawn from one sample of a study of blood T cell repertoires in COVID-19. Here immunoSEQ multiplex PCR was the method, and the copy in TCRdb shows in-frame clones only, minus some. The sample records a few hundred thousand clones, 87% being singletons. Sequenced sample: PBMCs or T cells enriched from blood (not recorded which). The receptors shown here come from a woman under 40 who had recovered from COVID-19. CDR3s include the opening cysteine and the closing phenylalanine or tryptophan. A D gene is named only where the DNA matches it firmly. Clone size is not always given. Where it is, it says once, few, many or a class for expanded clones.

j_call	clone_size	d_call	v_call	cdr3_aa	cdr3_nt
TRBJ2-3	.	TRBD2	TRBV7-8	CASSSTPGAGGPTDTQYF	TGTGCCAGCAGCTCAACGCCGGGAGCGGGGGGGCCCACAGATACGCAGTATTTT
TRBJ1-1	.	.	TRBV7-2	CASSLVGGNTEAFF	TGTGCCAGCAGCTTAGTGGGGGGGAACACTGAAGCTTTCTTT
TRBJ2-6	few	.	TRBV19	CASTTDSGANVLTF	TGTGCCAGCACGACAGACTCTGGGGCCAACGTCCTGACTTTC
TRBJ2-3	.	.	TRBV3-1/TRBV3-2	CASSLGATDTQYF	TGTGCCAGCAGTCTTGGGGCCACAGATACGCAGTATTTT
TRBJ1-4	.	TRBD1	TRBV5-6	CASSWTGGRDEKLFF	TGTGCCAGCAGCTGGACAGGGGGTCGAGATGAAAAACTGTTTTTT
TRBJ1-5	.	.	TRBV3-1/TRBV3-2	CASSQDGGSNQPQHF	TGTGCCAGCAGCCAAGATGGTGGCAGCAATCAGCCCCAGCATTTT
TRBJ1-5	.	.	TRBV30	CAWSVSFDQPQHF	TGTGCCTGGAGTGTCTCTTTCGATCAGCCCCAGCATTTT
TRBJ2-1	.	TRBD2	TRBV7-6	CASSLTSGGYNEQFF	TGTGCCAGCAGCTTAACTAGCGGGGGCTACAATGAGCAGTTCTTC
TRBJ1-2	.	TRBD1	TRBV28	CASGTGTWGYTF	TGTGCCAGTGGGACAGGGACTTGGGGCTACACCTTC
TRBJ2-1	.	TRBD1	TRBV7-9	CASSPQRAIPGTGNNEQFF	TGTGCCAGCAGCCCCCAACGGGCCATTCCCGGGACAGGGAATAATGAGCAGTTCTTC
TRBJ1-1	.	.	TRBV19	CASSRFDLNTEAFF	TGTGCCAGTAGCCGTTTTGACTTGAACACTGAAGCTTTCTTT
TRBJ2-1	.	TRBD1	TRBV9	CASNTDRGNEQFF	TGTGCCAGCAACACGGACAGGGGCAATGAGCAGTTCTTC